Sequencing of this TCR beta chain was carried out in a study of cytomegalovirus exposure and HLA in healthy donors. General study findings and limits: Cytomegalovirus status, reportedly, was diagnosed with high specificity and sensitivity by the classifier.

Germline V gives CDR1 SGHAT, CDR2 FQNNGV. Germline trimming cut 10 bases from V and 2 bases from J; bases unmatched to any gene: 10. The CDR3 is made up of 15 amino acids. The PCR had 60 Vbeta and 13 Jbeta primers. The table came from immunoSEQ multiplex PCR; TCRdb's copy has only in-frame clones and leaves some out. This sample has approximately 150,000 clones, with around 78% found just once. A word on this clone: The antigen is undetermined.

The receptor was isolated from a man in his forties or fifties in good health and CMV-seronegative. The sequenced sample consisted of PBMCs. The chain uses TRBV11-2 and TRBJ2-2; 7 bases line up with TRBD2. CDR3 nucleotides: TGTGCCAATACATCTACGGGAGGTAACACCGGGGAGCTGTTTTTT. Its protein product is CANTSTGGNTGELFF.